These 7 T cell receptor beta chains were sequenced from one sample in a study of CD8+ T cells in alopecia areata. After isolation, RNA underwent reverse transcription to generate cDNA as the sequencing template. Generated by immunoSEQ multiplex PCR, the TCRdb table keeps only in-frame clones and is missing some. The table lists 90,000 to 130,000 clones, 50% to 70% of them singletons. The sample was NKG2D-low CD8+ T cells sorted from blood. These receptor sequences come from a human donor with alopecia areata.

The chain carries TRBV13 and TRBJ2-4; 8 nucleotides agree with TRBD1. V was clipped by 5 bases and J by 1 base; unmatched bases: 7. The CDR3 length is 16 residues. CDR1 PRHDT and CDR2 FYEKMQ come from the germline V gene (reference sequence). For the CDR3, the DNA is TGTGCCAGCAGCGCCCTGGGACAGGAGGCCAAAAACATTCAGTACTTC. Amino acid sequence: CASSALGQEAKNIQYF.

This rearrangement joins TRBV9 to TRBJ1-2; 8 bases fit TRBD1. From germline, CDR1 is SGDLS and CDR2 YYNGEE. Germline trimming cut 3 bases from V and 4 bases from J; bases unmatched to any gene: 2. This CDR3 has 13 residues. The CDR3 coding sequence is TGTGCCAGCAGCGCCCAGGGGGCCTATGGCTACACCTTC. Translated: CASSAQGAYGYTF.

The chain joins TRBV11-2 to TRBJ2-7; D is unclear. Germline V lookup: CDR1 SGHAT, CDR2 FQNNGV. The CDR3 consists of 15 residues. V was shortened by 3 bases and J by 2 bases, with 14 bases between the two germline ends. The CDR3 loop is CASSFALFGTYEQYF. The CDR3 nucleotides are TGTGCCAGCAGCTTCGCATTATTCGGTACCTACGAGCAGTACTTC. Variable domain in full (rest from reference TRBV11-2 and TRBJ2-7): EAGVAQSPRYKIIEKRQSVAFWCNPISGHATLYWYQQILGQGPKLLIQFQNNGVVDDSQLPKDRFSAERLKGVDSTLKIQPAKLEDSAVYLCASSFALFGTYEQYFGPGTRLTVT.

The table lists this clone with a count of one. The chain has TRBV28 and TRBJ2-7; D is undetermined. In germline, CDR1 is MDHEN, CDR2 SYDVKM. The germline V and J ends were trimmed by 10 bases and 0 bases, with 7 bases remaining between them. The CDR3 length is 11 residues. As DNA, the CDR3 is TGTGCCACCGAGTTCTCCTACGAGCAGTACTTC. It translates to CATEFSYEQYF.

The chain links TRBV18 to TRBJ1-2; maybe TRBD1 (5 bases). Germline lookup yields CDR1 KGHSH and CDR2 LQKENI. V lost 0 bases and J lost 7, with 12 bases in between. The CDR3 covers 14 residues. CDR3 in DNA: TGTGCCAGCTCACCACCTCCGAAGGGGTCTGGCTACACCTTC. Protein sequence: CASSPPPKGSGYTF.

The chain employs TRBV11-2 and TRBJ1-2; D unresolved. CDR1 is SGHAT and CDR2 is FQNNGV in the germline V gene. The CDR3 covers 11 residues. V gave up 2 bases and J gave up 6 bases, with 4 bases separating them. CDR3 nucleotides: TGTGCCAGCAGCTTAACAGATGGCTACACCTTC. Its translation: CASSLTDGYTF.

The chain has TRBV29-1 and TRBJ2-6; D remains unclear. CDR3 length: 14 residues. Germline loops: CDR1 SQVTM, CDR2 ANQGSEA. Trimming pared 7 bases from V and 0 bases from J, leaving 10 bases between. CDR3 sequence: CSATLPSGANVLTF. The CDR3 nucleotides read TGCAGCGCTACCCTACCCTCTGGGGCCAACGTCCTGACTTTC. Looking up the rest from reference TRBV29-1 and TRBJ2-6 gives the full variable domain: SAVISQKPSRDICQRGTSLTIQCQVDSQVTMMFWYRQQPGQSLTLIATANQGSEATYESGFVIDKFPISRPNLTFSTLTVSNMSPEDSSIYLCSATLPSGANVLTFGAGSRLTVL.